Following are 30 T cell receptor beta chains from one sample sequenced in a study of blood T cell repertoires in COVID-19. Repertoires were generated with immunoSEQ multiplex PCR, while TCRdb's copy carries only in-frame clones and drops some. Of over 250,000 clones in the sample, 75% to 95% are singletons; the top ten hold 2.6%. Sequenced material: peripheral blood. All receptors come from a young adult with COVID-19, enrolled during active disease.

This chain joins TRBV5-6 and TRBJ2-7, with 7 bases fitting TRBD1. This CDR3 spans 15 amino acids. J gave up 3 bases and V 7 bases, and 13 bases lay outside the gene matches. CDR1 is SGHDT, CDR2 YYEEEE, per germline. The CDR3 loop is CASGKRGGVIYEQYF. The CDR3 nucleotides read TGTGCCAGCGGTAAGAGAGGGGGCGTTATCTACGAGCAGTACTTC.

The rearrangement uses TRBV4-1 and TRBJ2-7; 10 bases line up with TRBD2. The germline gives CDR1 MGHRA, CDR2 YSYEKL. This CDR3 is 16 amino acids long. The V and J ends lost 2 bases and 2 bases, in that order; junction bases with no gene match: 6. Here the CDR3 DNA reads TGCGCCAGCAGCCAACTCGGACTAGCGGAAGCCTACGAGCAGTACTTC. Its protein is CASSQLGLAEAYEQYF.

The V gene is TRBV11-2, the J gene TRBJ1-3; the match to TRBD1 covers 7 bases. Germline V lookup: CDR1 SGHAT, CDR2 FQNNGV. The V segment lost 1 base and the J segment 0 bases; nucleotides outside the gene matches: 12. The CDR3 is 19 residues long. CDR3 coding DNA: TGTGCCAGCAGCTTAGGGTTGTGGGACAGCCGGAGCTCTGGAAACACCATATATTTT. This sequence encodes CASSLGLWDSRSSGNTIYF.

The V call is TRBV5-6, the J call TRBJ1-2; the D gene is possibly TRBD1 (5 bases). CDR1 and CDR2 (germline): SGHDT, YYEEEE. CDR3 length: 11 amino acids. With 2 bases removed from V and 10 bases from J, the gap between germline ends came to 9 bases. CDR3: CASSFAGDYTF. CDR3 DNA: TGTGCCAGCAGCTTTGCGGGGGACTACACCTTC.

V and J are TRBV7-2 and TRBJ2-1; possibly TRBD2 for D (5 bases). V was trimmed by 4 bases and J by 4 bases, leaving 11 bases between them. The CDR3 length is 14 residues. Germline V gene data show CDR1 as SGHTA and CDR2 as FQGNSA. DNA for the CDR3: TGTGCCAGCAGCTCGAGGGCCAAGTACAATGAGCAGTTCTTC. Its translation is CASSSRAKYNEQFF. The full variable domain, in which reference TRBV7-2 and TRBJ2-1 provide the parts outside the CDR3, is GAGVSQSPSNKVTEKGKDVELRCDPISGHTALYWYRQSLGQGLEFLIYFQGNSAPDKSGLPSDRFSAERTGGSVSTLTIQRTQQEDSAVYLCASSSRAKYNEQFFGPGTRLTVL.

This rearrangement joins TRBV10-3 to TRBJ1-2, with D unclear. Trimming removed 5 bases at V and 8 bases at J, with 15 bases between. The CDR3 spans 13 residues. Germline-derived CDR1 and CDR2 are ENHRY and SYGVKD. The chain's CDR3 is CAISRTGKRGYTF. CDR3 nucleotide sequence: TGTGCCATCAGTCGGACGGGGAAGAGAGGCTACACCTTC.

The CDR3 DNA sequence: TGCGCCAGCAGCCGGACAGGGAGCGGGGCCAACGTCCTGACTTTC. Translated, it gives CASSRTGSGANVLTF. The chain is built from TRBV5-1 and TRBJ2-6; 8 nucleotides agree with TRBD1. The J segment lost 4 bases and the V segment lost 4 bases, leaving 4 bases of the junction unmatched. This CDR3 comprises 15 residues. Looked up from germline, CDR1 is SGHRS and CDR2 is YFSETQ.

The J gene is TRBJ2-5, the V gene TRBV2, with TRBD2 as a possible D gene (5 bases). The CDR3 is made up of 16 amino acids. The ends were cut back, 1 base at V and 0 bases at J, with 12 bases in the middle. The germline V gene has CDR1 SNHLY and CDR2 FYNNEI. CDR3 in amino acids: CASSEVSGRYQETQYF. The CDR3 region has the DNA TGTGCCAGCAGTGAAGTTTCGGGAAGGTACCAAGAGACCCAGTACTTC.

The chain couples TRBV13 to TRBJ2-3; 10 nucleotides align to TRBD2. V shed 4 bases, J shed 6 bases, and the junction held 13 bases outside the gene matches. Germline V lookup: CDR1 PRHDT, CDR2 FYEKMQ (reference sequence). The CDR3 runs to 17 residues. The DNA of the CDR3 is TGTGCCAGCAGCTACGGGGCTAGCGGGAGTATTTATGATACGCAGTATTTT. Amino acids: CASSYGASGSIYDTQYF.

J is TRBJ2-7 and V is TRBV6-5; a possible D gene is TRBD1 (6 bases). V dropped 8 bases and J dropped 5 bases, with 16 bases sitting between them. The CDR3 consists of 13 residues. Germline loops: CDR1 MNHEY, CDR2 SVGAGI. The CDR3 DNA sequence: TGTGCCAGCGGGGAACTACAGGGCCACGAGCAGTACTTC. Translating gives CASGELQGHEQYF.

The chain couples TRBV2 to TRBJ2-1, with 11 bases lining up with TRBD2. After removal of 6 bases from V and 5 bases from J, the junction contained 6 bases not matched to a gene. Germline assignment: CDR1 SNHLY and CDR2 FYNNEI. The CDR3 consists of 15 residues. CDR3 loop: CASRVLAGDNNEQFF. In DNA form, the CDR3 reads TGTGCCAGCAGGGTACTAGCGGGAGACAACAATGAGCAGTTCTTC.

The V and J genes are TRBV6-1 and TRBJ2-1; possibly TRBD1 for D (5 bases). The CDR3 is 14 amino acids. Germline CDR1 and CDR2: MNHNS and SASEGT. V gave up 5 bases and J gave up 6 bases, with 14 bases separating them. DNA of the CDR3: TGTGCCAGCAGTTCCCCACCAGGGATCAATGAGCAGTTCTTC. It specifies CASSSPPGINEQFF.

The chain employs TRBV6-4 and TRBJ1-1; tentatively, D is TRBD1 (5 bases). The CDR3 is 15 amino acids. The germline CDR1 and CDR2 sequences are MRHNA and SNTAGT. The V end was cut by 0 bases, the J end by 4 bases, with 12 bases between. CDR3 sequence reads: CASSDSPGPGTEAFF. The CDR3 nucleotides are TGTGCCAGCAGTGACTCTCCAGGGCCCGGCACTGAAGCTTTCTTT.

V gene TRBV15 combines with J gene TRBJ1-3; 11 nucleotides line up with TRBD1. The CDR3 consists of 18 residues. CDR1 and CDR2 from the germline V gene are LNHNV and YYDKDF (reference sequence). The V gene end was trimmed by 3 bases and the J gene end by 8 bases; junction bases not matched to a gene: 15. The CDR3 region has the DNA TGTGCCACCAGCAGTAACCTGCATCGGGACAGGGGGTTATACACCATATATTTT. Residues: CATSSNLHRDRGLYTIYF.

This sequence joins TRBV24-1 and TRBJ1-4; D unclear. CDR3 length equals 15 residues. The V and J ends lost 3 bases and 2 bases respectively, with 9 bases between them. The germline gives CDR1 KGHDR, CDR2 SFDVKD. CDR3 nucleotides: TGTGCCACCAGTGATCCCCGGGTTACTAATGAAAAACTGTTTTTT. Translation gives CATSDPRVTNEKLFF.

This clone was counted once. This chain joins TRBV5-4 and TRBJ1-2; no definite D call. Germline loops: CDR1 SGHNT, CDR2 YYREEE (reference sequence). Trimming took off 2 bases at V and 2 bases at J, with 10 bases between the two ends. The CDR3 extends over 14 amino acids. CDR3 loop: CASSFPGLNYGYTF. DNA of the CDR3: TGTGCCAGCAGCTTTCCGGGTCTGAACTATGGCTACACCTTC.

The rearrangement joins TRBV9 to TRBJ2-1; D is perhaps TRBD2 (6 bases). V dropped 0 bases and J dropped 10 bases, with 11 bases sitting between them. The CDR3 is made up of 13 amino acids. Germline V gene sequence: CDR1 SGDLS, CDR2 YYNGEE. CDR3 bases: TGTGCCAGCAGCGTAGTCACTAGCAGCGAGCAGTTCTTC. Protein: CASSVVTSSEQFF.

The rearrangement joins TRBV7-9 to TRBJ2-2; possible D gene TRBD2, 6 bases. The CDR3 loop spans 14 amino acids. With 7 bases removed from V and 2 bases from J, the gap between germline ends came to 11 bases. Per germline, CDR1 SEHNR and CDR2 FQNEAQ (reference sequence). The CDR3: CASKVGGNTGELFF. CDR3 sequence (DNA): TGTGCCAGCAAAGTGGGAGGAAACACCGGGGAGCTGTTTTTT.

The V gene is TRBV11-2, the J gene TRBJ1-2; a possible D gene is TRBD1 (5 bases). V was pared by 1 base and J by 6 bases, with 18 bases between. The CDR3 is made up of 16 amino acids. Germline CDR1 reads SGHAT; CDR2 reads FQNNGV. This CDR3 reads CASSLVMGRAFNGYTF. The DNA for the CDR3 is TGTGCCAGCAGCTTAGTTATGGGCAGGGCTTTCAATGGCTACACCTTC.

The J gene is TRBJ2-1, the V gene TRBV11-2; D perhaps matches TRBD1 (6 bases). The V end was cut by 0 bases, the J end by 8 bases, with 11 bases between. The CDR3 contains 14 residues. CDR1 is SGHAT and CDR2 is FQNNGV in the germline V gene. In DNA, the CDR3 is TGTGCCAGCAGCTTAGAGGGAAGGACAGATGAGCAGTTCTTC. Protein product: CASSLEGRTDEQFF.

The J gene is TRBJ2-7, the V gene TRBV6-6; D is undetermined. The CDR3 loop spans 14 amino acids. CDR1 is MNHNY, CDR2 SVGAGI, per germline (reference sequence). Trimming removed 5 bases from V and 1 base from J, with 12 bases in between. This CDR3 reads CASSNTTVSYEQYF. In DNA form, the CDR3 reads TGTGCCAGCAGTAACACGACTGTTTCCTACGAGCAGTACTTC.

The chain has TRBV12-5 and TRBJ1-3; D remains ambiguous. Deletions cut 4 bases from V and 0 bases from J, with 10 bases between. Germline V lookup: CDR1 LGHNT, CDR2 FRNRAP. This CDR3 comprises 15 residues. The CDR3 spells CASGSDTSSGNTIYF. For the CDR3, the DNA is TGTGCTAGTGGTTCCGACACCTCCTCTGGAAACACCATATATTTT.

The rearrangement links TRBV6-5 to TRBJ1-1; D unclear. V lost 6 bases to trimming and J lost 5 bases, with 16 bases between them. This CDR3 contains 14 residues. The germline V gene encodes CDR1 MNHEY and CDR2 SVGAGI. The CDR3: CASRPAGGQTEAFF. DNA for the CDR3: TGTGCCAGCAGGCCCGCGGGAGGGCAGACTGAAGCTTTCTTT.

The chain carries TRBV3-1 (or the pseudogene TRBV3-2) and TRBJ2-7; the D gene is possibly TRBD2 (5 bases). The CDR3 spans 14 residues. CDR1 and CDR2 from the germline V gene are LGHDT and YNNKEL (reference sequence). Trimming removed 6 bases at V and 0 bases at J, with 12 bases between. The CDR3 nucleotides read TGTGCCAGCAGACGGGATACTAGCTCCTACGAGCAGTACTTC. Translating it yields CASRRDTSSYEQYF.

The chain recombines TRBV4-2 with TRBJ2-3; 8 nucleotides agree with TRBD2. The CDR3 has 17 residues. In germline, CDR1 is LGHNA, CDR2 YNFKEQ. Trimming removed 0 bases from V and 2 bases from J; junction bases left unmatched: 7. In nucleotides, the CDR3 is TGTGCCAGCAGCCAAGATTGGCAGACTAGCGTCACAGATACGCAGTATTTT. This codes for CASSQDWQTSVTDTQYF.

This chain uses TRBV27 with TRBJ1-2, with D possibly TRBD1 on 6 matching bases. The CDR3 is made up of 13 amino acids. Germline loops: CDR1 MNHEY, CDR2 SMNVEV (reference sequence). V was shortened by 6 bases and J by 5 bases, with 13 bases between the two germline ends. CDR3 region: CASSWTAGYGYTF. The CDR3 DNA sequence: TGTGCCAGCAGCTGGACAGCAGGATATGGCTACACCTTC.

The chain links TRBV30 to TRBJ2-7; 7 bases align to TRBD1. CDR3 length: 15 amino acids. V dropped 1 base and J dropped 5; count of bases not matched to a gene: 11. Per germline, CDR1 GTSNPN and CDR2 SVGIG (reference sequence). The CDR3 bases are TGTGCCTGGAGTGGAGGGGTGTACAGGGGTGACGAGCAGTACTTC. This gives the protein CAWSGGVYRGDEQYF.

On this clone itself: The sample carries other DNA sequences with the same CDR3. V is TRBV3-1 (or the pseudogene TRBV3-2) and J is TRBJ2-7; D unclear. Germline CDR1 LGHDT, CDR2 YNNKEL (reference sequence). The CDR3 spans 12 residues. Trimming left V 1 base short and J 3 bases short, with 4 bases between. This CDR3 reads CASSQAGYEQYF. The CDR3 region has the DNA TGTGCCAGCAGCCAAGCGGGCTACGAGCAGTACTTC.

The chain couples TRBV4-2 to TRBJ2-5; 7 bases are a match to TRBD1. The germline V gene encodes CDR1 LGHNA and CDR2 YNFKEQ. J gave up 5 bases and V 1 base, and 10 bases lay outside the gene matches. CDR3 length equals 16 residues. DNA of the CDR3: TGTGCCAGCAGCCAAGGCATGGGACAGAGGGGGGAGACCCAGTACTTC. It codes for CASSQGMGQRGETQYF.

This chain joins TRBV5-4 and TRBJ1-6; 7 bases are a match to TRBD1. V was clipped by 4 bases and J by 4 bases; unmatched bases: 2. Germline loops: CDR1 SGHNT, CDR2 YYREEE (reference sequence). This CDR3 has 14 amino acids. This CDR3 is CASSPGQYNSPLHF. The CDR3 DNA sequence: TGTGCCAGCAGCCCGGGACAGTATAATTCACCCCTCCACTTT.